This TCR beta chain comes out of a study of sequential checkpoint blockade in melanoma. Study in general: Arm A got nivolumab then ipilimumab; arm B the reverse, 1:1. After both sequences, patients received maintenance nivolumab.

Some clones are missing from TCRdb's copy, which holds only in-frame ones; the method was immunoSEQ multiplex PCR. The sample includes about 40,000 clones, approximately 90% seen only once; the top ten take around 12%. Specified treatment: randomized to nivolumab then ipilimumab (arm A) or the reverse (arm B). Patients had received no earlier DNA-damaging chemotherapy. Live CD3+CD8+ CD19− CD56− cells were sorted from PBMCs. This CDR3 comprises 13 residues. Germline CDR1 SGHNT, CDR2 YYREEE (reference sequence). The sample was CD8+ T cells sorted from blood (inferred from file names), taken from a patient given nivolumab and ipilimumab in sequence. The sequence was collected from a human donor with melanoma. The chain combines TRBV5-4 with TRBJ2-5, with 10 bases matching TRBD1. The DNA end favors TRBJ2-7, so the J call may be wrong. The CDR3 DNA reads TGTGCCAGCAGCTCCGGGACAGGGGTCGAGCAGTACTTC. Amino acid sequence: CASSSGTGVEQYF.